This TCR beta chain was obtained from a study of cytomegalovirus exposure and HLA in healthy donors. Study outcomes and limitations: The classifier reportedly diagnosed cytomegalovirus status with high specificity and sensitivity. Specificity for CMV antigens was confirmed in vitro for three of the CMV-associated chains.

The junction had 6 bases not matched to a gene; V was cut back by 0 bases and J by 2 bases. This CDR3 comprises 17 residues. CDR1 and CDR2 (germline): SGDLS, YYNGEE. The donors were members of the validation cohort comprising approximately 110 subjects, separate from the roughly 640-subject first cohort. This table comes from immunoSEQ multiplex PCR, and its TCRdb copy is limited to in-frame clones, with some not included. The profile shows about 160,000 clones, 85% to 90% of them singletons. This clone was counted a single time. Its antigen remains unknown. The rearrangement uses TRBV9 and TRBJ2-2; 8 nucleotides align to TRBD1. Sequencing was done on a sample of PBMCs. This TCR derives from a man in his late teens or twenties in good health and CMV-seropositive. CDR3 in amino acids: CASSVGPTGVNTGELFF. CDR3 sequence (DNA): TGTGCCAGCAGCGTAGGGCCGACAGGGGTCAACACCGGGGAGCTGTTTTTT.